A single sample gave rise to the 26 T cell receptor beta chains below, sequenced in a study of blood T cell repertoires in COVID-19. Method: immunoSEQ multiplex PCR; TCRdb's copy keeps in-frame clones and lacks some. Seen here are around 250,000 clones, about 80% observed once, and the top ten hold around 3.6%. The sample was PBMCs or T cells enriched from blood (not recorded which). These receptors originate from a man aged 50-59 years who had recovered from COVID-19.

V gene TRBV5-4 combines with J gene TRBJ2-3; possible D gene TRBD2, 6 bases. CDR3 length: 15 amino acids. Germline-derived CDR1 and CDR2 are SGHNT and YYREEE (reference sequence). Trimming took off 4 bases at V and 3 bases at J, with 15 bases between the two ends. The CDR3 region has the DNA TGTGCCAGCAGCCCGGAGCGCGGGAAGACAGATACGCAGTATTTT. Encoded protein: CASSPERGKTDTQYF.

With regard to this clone: Other nucleotide sequences from this sample produce the same CDR3. V and J are TRBV18 and TRBJ1-1; no clear D. The germline V gene has CDR1 KGHSH and CDR2 LQKENI. CDR3 length: 14 residues. Trimming took off 0 bases at V and 0 bases at J, with 5 bases between the two ends. CDR3 sequence reads: CASSPPSVNTEAFF. DNA for the CDR3: TGTGCCAGCTCACCACCGTCCGTGAACACTGAAGCTTTCTTT.

The genes are TRBV5-1 and TRBJ1-1, with 7 bases fitting TRBD1. Germline CDR1 and CDR2: SGHRS and YFSETQ. This CDR3 comprises 13 residues. The trim removed 4 bases at V and 9 bases at J, leaving 9 bases unmatched. CDR3 region: CASSGTDFFKAFF. In DNA form, the CDR3 reads TGCGCCAGCAGCGGGACAGACTTTTTTAAAGCTTTCTTT.

This chain links TRBV7-9 with TRBJ1-5; D is undetermined. CDR3 length: 16 amino acids. V lost 5 bases and J lost 1, with 15 bases in between. Germline V gives CDR1 SEHNR, CDR2 FQNEAQ (reference sequence). CDR3 DNA sequence: TGTGCCAGCAGCCAAGGGAGTTGGGTAAGCAATCAGCCCCAGCATTTT. This codes for CASSQGSWVSNQPQHF. The variable domain in full, with the rest retrieved from reference TRBV7-9 and TRBJ1-5, is DTGVSQNPRHKITKRGQNVTFRCDPISEHNRLYWYRQTLGQGPEFLTYFQNEAQLEKSRLLSDRFSAERPKGSFSTLEIQRTEQGDSAMYLCASSQGSWVSNQPQHFGDGTRLSIL.

This chain connects TRBV5-4 to TRBJ1-3, with D uncertain. Germline V gene sequence: CDR1 SGHNT, CDR2 YYREEE (reference sequence). This CDR3 has 15 amino acids. The ends were cut back, 3 bases at V and 0 bases at J, with 10 bases in the middle. For the CDR3, the DNA is TGTGCCAGCAGCTCTGCCGGGAGCTCTGGAAACACCATATATTTT. Its protein is CASSSAGSSGNTIYF.

V usage is TRBV11-1 and J usage is TRBJ1-2; D remains unclear. Germline V lookup: CDR1 SGHAT, CDR2 FQDESV (reference sequence). Between the trimmed V and J ends, which lost 4 bases and 2 bases, there was a span of 8 bases. There are 13 residues in the CDR3. The CDR3 coding sequence is TGTGCCAGCAGCTCCCTAGCCAACTATGGCTACACCTTC. Translation gives CASSSLANYGYTF.

The chain has TRBV5-4 and TRBJ1-1, with unresolved D. Germline lookup yields CDR1 SGHNT and CDR2 YYREEE (reference sequence). Trimming took 5 bases from V and 1 from J, leaving 18 bases between them. The CDR3 has 16 amino acids. The CDR3 sequence is CASSSSGAPGNTEAFF. The CDR3 DNA is TGTGCCAGCAGTAGCTCTGGAGCCCCGGGGAACACTGAAGCTTTCTTT.

This clone was seen a handful of times. This chain links TRBV6-5 with TRBJ2-3; 11 bases map to TRBD2. The germline gives CDR1 MNHEY, CDR2 SVGAGI. Unmatched junction bases numbered 2, after V lost 5 bases and J lost 1 base. The CDR3 runs to 15 residues. CDR3 sequence reads: CASSMGLAGTDTQYF. The CDR3 nucleotides are TGTGCCAGCAGTATGGGACTAGCGGGCACAGATACGCAGTATTTT.

The chain couples TRBV19 to TRBJ1-1, with D possibly TRBD1 on 5 matching bases. Between the trimmed V and J ends, which lost 4 bases and 2 bases, there was a span of 14 bases. This CDR3 region has 15 residues. Germline CDR1 reads LNHDA; CDR2 reads SQIVND (reference sequence). The CDR3 spells CASSSPRVVNTEAFF. In DNA, the CDR3 is TGTGCCAGTAGTAGCCCCAGGGTAGTAAACACTGAAGCTTTCTTT.

This sequence joins TRBV27 and TRBJ2-1; D perhaps matches TRBD2 (6 bases). The CDR3 is 16 amino acids. V gave up 5 bases and J gave up 7 bases, with 21 bases separating them. Per the germline V gene, CDR1 is MNHEY and CDR2 is SMNVEV (reference sequence). CDR3 loop: CASSHRGSGGGNEQFF. The CDR3 DNA sequence: TGTGCCAGCAGTCATCGGGGTAGCGGAGGTGGGAATGAGCAGTTCTTC.

The J gene is TRBJ1-2, the V gene TRBV4-1; TRBD1 is a possible D gene (6 bases). V gave up 3 bases and J gave up 6 bases, with 14 bases separating them. The V gene's germline CDR1 is MGHRA and CDR2 YSYEKL. The CDR3 extends over 14 amino acids. CDR3 DNA sequence: TGCGCCAGCAGCCAGACCGGGACATTTGATGGCTACACCTTC. This codes for CASSQTGTFDGYTF.

In the case of this clone: A junction boundary mismatches the germline segment, possibly from a read error. In DNA form, the CDR3 reads TGTGCCAGCAGCCCCGGCGGGGACTTC. Translating gives CASSPGGDF. The V call is TRBV5-8, the J call TRBJ2-7; a possible D gene is TRBD2 (6 bases). CDR1 is SGHTS, CDR2 YDEGEE, per germline. This CDR3 is 9 amino acids long.

This clone has ten or more counts. The V gene is TRBV4-1, the J gene TRBJ2-5, with 9 bases that match TRBD2. The V and J ends lost 2 bases and 9 bases, in that order; junction bases with no gene match: 16. The CDR3 is 17 residues long. In germline, CDR1 is MGHRA, CDR2 YSYEKL. In DNA form, the CDR3 reads TGCGCCAGCAGCCAAACCAGCGGGGGGCCGACCCAACTGTCCCAGTACTTC. Its protein product is CASSQTSGGPTQLSQYF.

The CDR3 DNA sequence: TGTGCCAGCAGCACAGCAGGGACAACCCGAGGGAATGGCTACACCTTC. Translation gives CASSTAGTTRGNGYTF. The chain employs TRBV7-3 and TRBJ1-2; possible D gene TRBD1, 6 bases. Trimming removed 5 bases from V and 6 bases from J, with 22 bases in between. Looked up from germline, CDR1 is SGHTA and CDR2 is FQGTGA. This CDR3 region has 16 residues.

This clone was seen more than once but under ten times. J is TRBJ1-6 and V is TRBV4-2; no clear D gene. Looked up from germline, CDR1 is LGHNA and CDR2 is YNFKEQ. Trimming pared 0 bases from V and 10 bases from J, leaving 10 bases between. CDR3 length: 14 amino acids. CDR3 loop: CASSQEGTGSPLHF. CDR3 sequence (DNA): TGTGCCAGCAGCCAAGAAGGTACCGGGTCACCCCTCCACTTT.

This chain joins TRBV24-1 and TRBJ2-2; 10 bases map to TRBD1. In germline, CDR1 is KGHDR, CDR2 SFDVKD. The CDR3 is made up of 16 amino acids. V was pared by 4 bases and J by 4 bases, with 5 bases of the junction left unmatched. The CDR3 nucleotides read TGTGCCACCAGTGAACCGGGACAGGGGCTCACCGGGGAGCTGTTTTTT. It encodes CATSEPGQGLTGELFF.

The chain uses TRBV7-9 and TRBJ2-3; 9 bases fit TRBD1. Germline V gene lookup returns CDR1 SEHNR and CDR2 FQNEAQ (reference sequence). With 3 bases clipped from V and 8 bases from J, the junction kept 9 bases outside the gene matches. This CDR3 has 15 residues. The chain's CDR3 is CASSLGQGVPGTQYF. CDR3 bases: TGTGCCAGCAGCTTGGGACAGGGCGTGCCGGGTACGCAGTATTTT.

The CDR3: CASRWTGGGYTGELFF. DNA for the CDR3: TGTGCCAGCAGGTGGACGGGAGGGGGTTACACCGGGGAGCTGTTTTTT. The rearrangement uses TRBV3-1 (or the pseudogene TRBV3-2) and TRBJ2-2, with TRBD2 matching over 8 bases. From germline, CDR1 is LGHDT and CDR2 YNNKEL (reference sequence). This CDR3 spans 16 amino acids. Trimming at V came to 6 bases and at J to 3 bases, leaving 9 bases not matched to a gene.

The genes are TRBV6-5 and TRBJ2-2; D unresolved. Germline V gene lookup returns CDR1 MNHEY and CDR2 SVGAGI. Trimming took 8 bases from V and 2 from J, leaving 12 bases between them. The CDR3 totals 14 residues. The CDR3 region is CASAVGVNTGELFF. CDR3 in DNA: TGTGCCAGCGCTGTCGGAGTTAACACCGGGGAGCTGTTTTTT.

Concerning this clone itself: One end of the junction is discordant with germline, which a read error may explain. This chain links TRBV4-2 with TRBJ2-7, with 8 bases identical to TRBD2. This CDR3 has 16 residues. Germline V CDR1 and CDR2: LGHNA, YNFKEQ. CDR3: CASSQEQASGSYEQYF. The CDR3 DNA sequence: TGTGCCAGCAGCCAAGAGCAGGCTAGCGGGTCCTACGAGCAGTACTTT.

The gene calls are TRBV6-6 and TRBJ2-5; 9 nucleotides align to TRBD1. The CDR3 is 15 amino acids. The J segment lost 5 bases and the V segment lost 2 bases, leaving 6 bases of the junction unmatched. Germline V CDR1 and CDR2: MNHNY, SVGAGI (reference sequence). The CDR3 DNA reads as TGTGCCAGCAGTTACCCTGGGACAGGGTACGAGACCCAGTACTTC. Its translation: CASSYPGTGYETQYF.

This chain links TRBV6-1 with TRBJ1-6; no clear D. The CDR3 consists of 10 residues. The germline V gene encodes CDR1 MNHNS and CDR2 SASEGT. Trimming left V 3 bases short and J 19 bases short, with 10 bases between. The CDR3 DNA follows: TGTGCCAGCAGTGAGCTAAGTTGGCACTTT. The encoded protein is CASSELSWHF.

This clone was counted only a few times. The chain employs TRBV9 and TRBJ2-7, with 7 positions matching TRBD2. This CDR3 region has 16 residues. Looked up from germline, CDR1 is SGDLS and CDR2 is YYNGEE. V gave up 0 bases and J gave up 3 bases; unmatched junction bases: 9. The CDR3 DNA reads TGTGCCAGCAGCGTAGGGGAGGGAAGGATTAACTACGAGCAGTACTTC. It is translated as CASSVGEGRINYEQYF.

V usage is TRBV5-1 and J usage is TRBJ2-7; D might be TRBD1 (5 bases). This CDR3 is built from 14 residues. Germline V gives CDR1 SGHRS, CDR2 YFSETQ. V was trimmed by 4 bases and J by 2 bases, leaving 13 bases between them. The CDR3 protein is CASSPGHSPYEQYF. In nucleotides, the CDR3 is TGCGCCAGCAGCCCCGGACACTCTCCCTACGAGCAGTACTTC.

The chain employs TRBV7-9 and TRBJ1-2; the D is unclear. The CDR3 totals 15 residues. The V and J ends lost 6 bases and 2 bases respectively, with 16 bases between them. Looked up from germline, CDR1 is SEHNR and CDR2 is FQNEAQ (reference sequence). The CDR3 reads CASSQADFSNYGYTF. The CDR3 region has the DNA TGTGCCAGCAGTCAGGCCGATTTCTCCAACTATGGCTACACCTTC.

This chain links TRBV15 with TRBJ1-2; D gene ambiguous. V was trimmed by 0 bases and J by 2 bases, leaving 7 bases between them. Per the germline V gene, CDR1 is LNHNV and CDR2 is YYDKDF (reference sequence). The CDR3 runs 14 residues. This CDR3 reads CATSRDRRNYGYTF. CDR3 nucleotides: TGTGCCACCAGCAGAGATCGCCGGAACTATGGCTACACCTTC.